This T cell receptor (beta chain) was identified during a study of cytomegalovirus exposure and HLA in healthy donors. General study points: HLA alleles showed associations with some 17,000 TCR beta sequences in a later analysis, at a 0.05 false discovery rate.

With respect to this clone: Its antigen is undetermined. At one end the junction does not follow the germline gene, possibly because of a read error.

This CDR3 has 18 amino acids. CDR1 LGHNT and CDR2 FRNRAP come from the germline V gene. The PCR employed 60 Vbeta primers together with 13 Jbeta primers. Clones were read by immunoSEQ multiplex PCR, and TCRdb kept only the in-frame ones, dropping some. The sample has 97,000 or so clones; around 80% are singletons. The chain joins TRBV12-5 to TRBJ2-3, with D possibly matching TRBD2 (6 bases). This receptor was identified in a man aged 35 to 55 in good health and CMV-seronegative. Specimen: PBMCs. DNA of the CDR3: TGTGCTAGTGGTTTGGTACAGTTAGCGGCTCAGGGCACAAATACGCAGTATTTT. This sequence encodes CASGLVQLAAQGTNTQYF.